Presented here are 11 T cell receptor beta chains from one specimen sequenced in a study of blood T cells in healthy people across ages. Next came a second PCR, run for roughly 6 to 11 cycles, which used a sample-barcoded 5' primer along with a J-beta primer mix. A single record per CDR3 protein comes from TCRdb applying MiXCR to the 5' RACE reads. The sample consists of fewer than 900,000 distinct CDR3 sequences, around 46% of them appearing once. Sequenced sample: blood. The receptors originated from a woman in her sixties or seventies in good health.

This clonotype was recorded at least ten times. The J gene is TRBJ2-7, the V gene TRBV27, with 7 bases matching TRBD2. The CDR3 covers 13 residues. V was clipped by 5 bases and J by 2 bases; unmatched bases: 3. Germline V gives CDR1 MNHEY, CDR2 SMNVEV (reference sequence). The CDR3 loop is CASSLRGTYEQYF. The CDR3 DNA sequence: TGTGCCAGCAGTCTGCGGGGGACCTACGAGCAGTACTTC.

The rearrangement joins TRBV10-2 to TRBJ2-3, with 8 bases matching TRBD2. The CDR3 spans 17 residues. The J segment lost 4 bases and the V segment lost 5 bases, leaving 14 bases of the junction unmatched. Germline lookup yields CDR1 WSHSY and CDR2 SAAADI. CDR3 DNA: TGCGCCAGCAGTTTTTCGCAACGGGGGGGCGGTGCAGATACGCAGTATTTT. Its translation: CASSFSQRGGGADTQYF.

The chain is built from TRBV5-6 and TRBJ1-2, with D uncertain. This CDR3 has 13 residues. Germline CDR1 and CDR2: SGHDT and YYEEEE. The V end was cut by 4 bases, the J end by 10 bases, with 17 bases between. This CDR3 reads CASSSAAESVYTF. The CDR3 region has the DNA TGTGCCAGCAGCAGCGCCGCAGAGTCGGTCTACACCTTC.

The sample holds many counts of this clonotype. The V call is TRBV20-1, the J call TRBJ2-7; D is unresolved. The length of the CDR3 is 14 residues. The V and J ends lost 0 bases and 5 bases respectively, with 14 bases between them. Germline loops: CDR1 DFQATT, CDR2 SNEGSKA (reference sequence). CDR3: CSARDPYGQNEQYF. The CDR3 nucleotides read TGCAGTGCTAGAGATCCCTACGGGCAAAACGAGCAGTACTTC.

Details on this clonotype: A junction boundary mismatches the germline segment, possibly from a read error. The rearrangement links TRBV6-2 or TRBV6-3 to TRBJ2-1; D unresolved. Germline V gives CDR1 MNHEY, CDR2 SVGEGT. The CDR3 is made up of 9 amino acids. The CDR3 sequence: CATTEERFF. The CDR3 coding sequence is TGTGCCACCACTGAGGAGCGGTTCTTC.

This rearrangement joins TRBV21-1 to TRBJ2-7. TRBV21-1 is a known pseudogene. The length of the CDR3 is 13 residues. CDR3 bases: TGTGCCAGCAGTGACGGGGCTCCCTACGAGCAGTACTTC. Translated: CASSDGAPYEQYF.

This clonotype was observed at least ten times. The chain links TRBV6-2 or TRBV6-3 to TRBJ2-1, with unresolved D. V was clipped by 2 bases and J by 10 bases, with 9 bases between them. CDR3 length: 12 residues. CDR1 is MNHEY and CDR2 is SVGEGT in the germline V gene. The CDR3 reads CASSYAGAEQFF. Written as DNA, the CDR3 is TGTGCCAGCAGTTACGCTGGCGCCGAGCAGTTCTTC.

This clonotype was picked up many times. J is TRBJ2-5 and V is TRBV4-1, with 7 bases fitting TRBD2. This CDR3 contains 18 residues. The ends lost 2 bases at V and 0 bases at J; junction bases unmatched: 12. CDR1 MGHRA and CDR2 YSYEKL come from the germline V gene. The CDR3 DNA reads TGCGCCAGCAGCCAAAGTCGGGGCAGCGGGGAGAACCAAGAGACCCAGTACTTC. Amino acid sequence: CASSQSRGSGENQETQYF.

This chain joins TRBV29-1 and TRBJ2-7; D is perhaps TRBD2 (5 bases). V dropped 0 bases and J dropped 5 bases, with 8 bases sitting between them. The CDR3 length is 12 residues. Per germline, CDR1 SQVTM and CDR2 ANQGSEA. CDR3 sequence (DNA): TGCAGCGTTGAAGAAAGAGCGGACGAGCAGTACTTC. Amino acid sequence: CSVEERADEQYF.

This clonotype was counted between two and nine times. V gene TRBV3-1 combines with J gene TRBJ1-2; 7 bases are a match to TRBD1. V was clipped by 2 bases and J by 2 bases; unmatched bases: 8. The CDR3 runs 16 residues. Germline CDR1 LGHDT, CDR2 YNNKEL (reference sequence). The CDR3 DNA sequence: TGTGCCAGCAGCCAAAGCGGGACAGCTAGGAACTATGGCTACACCTTC. It translates to CASSQSGTARNYGYTF.

This clonotype has only one observation. The rearrangement links TRBV6-5 to TRBJ2-4, with TRBD1 matching 7 bases. The J call may be incorrect, as the DNA end agrees better with TRBJ2-5. Germline V gene lookup returns CDR1 MNHEY and CDR2 SVGAGI. This CDR3 is 14 amino acids long. This CDR3 reads CACGYTGQQETQYF. The CDR3, as DNA: TGTGCCTGCGGTTACACGGGACAGCAAGAGACCCAGTACTTC.